This T cell receptor (beta chain) was sequenced during a study of cytomegalovirus exposure and HLA in healthy donors. This clone was seen a handful of times. The CDR3 is 16 amino acids. Germline CDR1 MNHNY, CDR2 SVGAGI (reference sequence). The junction had 6 bases not matched to a gene; V was cut back by 2 bases and J by 4 bases. Amplification used 60 Vbeta primers and 13 Jbeta primers. The method was immunoSEQ multiplex PCR; TCRdb's version includes in-frame clones alone and lacks a portion of them. The top ten clones hold 1% of a sample with some 220,000 clones, 85% to 90% of them seen once. Sequencing was done on a sample of PBMCs. The chain recombines TRBV6-6 with TRBJ1-3; the match to TRBD1 covers 9 bases. This TCR was sampled from a woman under 30 in good health and CMV-seronegative. The CDR3 spells CASSYQQGAEGNTIYF. As DNA, the CDR3 is TGTGCCAGCAGTTACCAACAGGGGGCAGAGGGAAACACCATATATTTT.